The TCR beta chain described here comes from a study of CD8+ T cells in alopecia areata. V was pared by 3 bases and J by 4 bases, with 7 bases between. The CDR3 contains 13 residues. Germline V gives CDR1 KGHSH, CDR2 LQKENI. Researchers gathered lesional scalp punch biopsies and peripheral blood from patients with alopecia areata. The authors extracted RNA and reverse transcribed it into cDNA as the sequencing template. Only in-frame clones appear in the TCRdb table, and some are missing; sequencing was by immunoSEQ multiplex PCR. The sample records about 120,000 clones, approximately 49% being singletons.

Specimen: CD8+ T cells sorted from blood, collected at week 0. The clonotype was recovered from a human donor with alopecia areata. The chain combines TRBV18 with TRBJ2-1, with D unclear. The chain's CDR3 is CASSPDGYNEQFF. CDR3 DNA sequence: TGTGCCAGCTCACCGGATGGATACAATGAGCAGTTCTTC.